This T cell receptor beta chain came from a study of tumor-infiltrating lymphocytes in primary liver carcinoma. On this clonotype: A read error is likely, as this CDR3 ends without the conserved phenylalanine or tryptophan.

TCR beta cDNA came from roughly 450 ng total RNA, primed with a constant-region primer. Three-round nested multiplex PCR performed with slightly modified ARM-PCR produced the TCR beta libraries. Investigators reported that the first two PCR rounds, at about 9 cycles each, used TRBV1-TRBV30 forward primers with a C-beta reverse primer. A single record per CDR3 protein comes from TCRdb applying MiXCR to the multiplex PCR reads. The sample carries approximately 110,000 distinct CDR3 sequences, approximately 82% recorded once. The tissue used was unsorted bulk material of about 19-34 mg. RNA and DNA were co-extracted from it with the AllPrep DNA/RNA mini kit. CDR3 length: 14 residues. Germline values: CDR1 SGHRS, CDR2 YFSETQ.

The sequenced material came from liver tumor tissue from sampling region 3. The subset: tumor region T3, left-lateral pole. V and J are TRBV5-1 and TRBJ1-1, with a weak D call TRBD1 (5 bases). The sequence derives from a man in his forties with primary liver carcinoma and hepatitis B virus infection. The CDR3: CASSLFGARTEAFS. The CDR3 region has the DNA TGCGCCAGCAGCTTGTTTGGGGCCCGCACTGAGGCTTTCTCT.